This TCR beta chain originates from a study of beta chain features in type 1 diabetes. Study information: Sorted cells numbering 107,917,701 were examined across all samples.

Expressed TCRB transcripts got sequenced, as all isolated RNA was reverse transcribed. Clones were read by immunoSEQ multiplex PCR, and TCRdb kept only the in-frame ones, dropping some. This table holds under 150,000 clones, 6.9% found once. CDR3 length equals 15 residues. Germline CDR1 MDHEN, CDR2 SYDVKM. The V and J ends lost 1 base and 6 bases, in that order; junction bases with no gene match: 3. V gene TRBV28 combines with J gene TRBJ2-1, with 10 positions matching TRBD2. Specimen: central memory CD4+ T cells from blood. The source is a woman aged 25-40 years in good health. The CDR3 protein is CASSLLLAGINEQFF. CDR3 DNA: TGTGCCAGCAGTTTATTACTAGCGGGAATCAATGAGCAGTTCTTC.